The clone carrying this TCR beta chain was counted a few times. The target antigen is unknown. The amount of total RNA extracted per sample was at least 5.5 micrograms. With a J-beta primer mix and a sample-barcoded 5' primer, a second PCR ran about 6 to 11 cycles. Each cDNA molecule was tagged by a template-switch adaptor with 12 random nucleotides. TCRdb reprocessed the 5' RACE reads via MiXCR and lists one record per CDR3 protein. The table records around 620,000 distinct CDR3 sequences, 25% to 30% of them present only once. This record comes from a study of blood T cells in healthy people across ages. Study-wide results and limits: Estimated diversity that came from one million T cells was considered an underestimate.

This CDR3 has 13 residues. Germline assignment: CDR1 LGHDT and CDR2 YNNKEL (reference sequence). V was clipped by 5 bases and J by 8 bases; unmatched bases: 6. The sample was blood. The TCR was taken from an older woman in good health. The J gene is TRBJ2-4, the V gene TRBV3-1; 7 bases are a match to TRBD1. The CDR3 protein is CASSRGQVDIQYF. The CDR3 DNA reads as TGTGCCAGCAGCAGGGGGCAGGTCGACATTCAGTACTTC.